This T cell receptor (beta chain) was obtained from a study of blood T cell repertoires in COVID-19. Study-level information: Whether acute or convalescent, the COVID-19 samples came from the United States, Italy and Spain.

The CDR3 is 14 amino acids. Germline CDR1 and CDR2: MGHDK and SYGVNS. The ends lost 3 bases at V and 7 bases at J; junction bases unmatched: 4. In the original workflow: From reference gene primer amplification, estimates of nucleated cell counts were derived. Generated by immunoSEQ multiplex PCR, the TCRdb table keeps only in-frame clones and is missing some. V, J and clone size derive from that table, while D and trimming were established from the DNA sequence. The sample holds approximately 52,000 clones, approximately 92% seen once. Sample: peripheral blood. This sequence joins TRBV25-1 and TRBJ2-1; TRBD2 aligns across 9 bases. This sequence originates from a man in his fifties with active COVID-19. The CDR3 sequence is CASSEAGGWNEQFF. In DNA, the CDR3 is TGTGCCAGCAGTGAGGCGGGAGGGTGGAATGAGCAGTTCTTC.